This T cell receptor beta chain is from a study of CD8 T cells in ankylosing spondylitis (dated by TCRdb to about 2017). Regarding the complete study: To find TCR variants linked to disease, the study profiled T cell receptor beta repertoires in ankylosing spondylitis patients and healthy donors. Peripheral blood was sampled, and synovial fluid was also collected from ankylosing spondylitis patients. The whole study cohort included 108 healthy donors and around 24 ankylosing spondylitis patients. What the authors observed across the whole study: Blood from ankylosing spondylitis patients appeared to be characterized by a TCR beta motif composed of 7 to 9 highly homologous amino acid variants. Some motif variants were previously reported in synovial fluid and blood of reactive arthritis patients, suggesting common disease-initiation mechanisms. In peripheral blood, the disease-linked clones were found at relatively low frequencies and had a CD8+ phenotype. According to the report, matched synovial fluid samples from ankylosing spondylitis patients were significantly enriched for the disease-linked clones.

The sequencer listed for this sample is Illumina HiSeq 2500. Quantitative 5'-RACE with molecular barcodes was used to prepare TCR beta libraries. In the authors' own workflow: A new computational method, built on a probabilistic model of VDJ rearrangement, was used to identify disease-linked TCR variants. TCRdb handled the public reads itself, with Q25 trimming in fastp and clone calling in MiXCR, and kept productive beta chains. CDR3 protein sequences are deduplicated, and each keeps its most common genes and DNA. These V and J calls rely on TCRdb rather than the paper's analysis. The sample table shows roughly 670,000 distinct CDR3 sequences, and around a fifth are seen once. The ten largest make up under 20% of the sample. CDR1 MNHEY and CDR2 SVGEGT are derived from the germline V gene. Including the terminal cysteine and phenylalanine, the CDR3 comprises 16 residues. Of all the DNA, just the CDR3 is kept, 48 bases in frame from base 1. Trimming takes 4 bases off V and 8 bases off J; junction bases not matched to a gene: 12.

In the case of this clonotype: Its antigen has not been determined. Per-base qualities were not stored, and no clone one base away is much larger.

Sequencing was carried out using blood, either unsorted or a sorted T cell fraction (not recorded which). The rearrangement combines TRBV6-2 or TRBV6-3 with TRBJ2-1; 9 junctional bases match TRBD2. This TCR came from a male donor with ankylosing spondylitis. The CDR3 here reads CASSSPGVAGVYEQFF. The nucleotides are TGTGCCAGCAGTTCACCAGGGGTAGCGGGAGTCTATGAGCAGTTCTTC.